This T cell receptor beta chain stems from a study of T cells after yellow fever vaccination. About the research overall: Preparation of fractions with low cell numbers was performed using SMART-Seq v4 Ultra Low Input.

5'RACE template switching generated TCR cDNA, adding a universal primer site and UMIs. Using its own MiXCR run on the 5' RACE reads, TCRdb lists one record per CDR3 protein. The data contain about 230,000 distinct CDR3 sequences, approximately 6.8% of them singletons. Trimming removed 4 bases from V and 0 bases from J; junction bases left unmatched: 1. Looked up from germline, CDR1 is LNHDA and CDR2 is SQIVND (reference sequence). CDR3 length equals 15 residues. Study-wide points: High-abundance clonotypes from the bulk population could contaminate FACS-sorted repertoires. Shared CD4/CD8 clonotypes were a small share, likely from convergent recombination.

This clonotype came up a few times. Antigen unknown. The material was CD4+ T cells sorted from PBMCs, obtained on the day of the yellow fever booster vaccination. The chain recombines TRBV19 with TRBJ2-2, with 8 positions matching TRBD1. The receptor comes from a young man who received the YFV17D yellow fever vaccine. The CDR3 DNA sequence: TGTGCCAGTAGTAAGGACAGGGCGAACACCGGGGAGCTGTTTTTT. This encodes CASSKDRANTGELFF.